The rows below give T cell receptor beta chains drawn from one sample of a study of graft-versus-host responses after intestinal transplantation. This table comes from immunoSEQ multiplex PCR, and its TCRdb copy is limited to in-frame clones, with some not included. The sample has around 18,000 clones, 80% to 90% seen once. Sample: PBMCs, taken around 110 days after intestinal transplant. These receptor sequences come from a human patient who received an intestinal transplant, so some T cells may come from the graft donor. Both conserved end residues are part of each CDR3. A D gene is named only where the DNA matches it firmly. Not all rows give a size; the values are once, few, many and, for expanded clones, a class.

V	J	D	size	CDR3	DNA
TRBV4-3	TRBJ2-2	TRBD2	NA	CASSQEGGSTGELFF	TGCGCCAGCAGCCAAGAAGGCGGGAGCACCGGGGAGCTGTTTTTT
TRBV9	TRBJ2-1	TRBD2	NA	CASSVAGGSYNEQFF	TGTGCCAGCAGCGTAGCGGGAGGGTCCTACAATGAGCAGTTCTTC
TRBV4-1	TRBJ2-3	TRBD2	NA	CASSQELAGVVSTDTQYF	TGCGCCAGCAGCCAAGAACTAGCGGGAGTCGTTAGCACAGATACGCAGTATTTT
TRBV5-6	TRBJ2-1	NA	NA	CASSLGSEQFF	TGTGCCAGCAGCTTGGGCTCGGAGCAGTTCTTC
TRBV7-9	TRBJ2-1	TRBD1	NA	CASSLGQGPLNEQFF	TGTGCCAGCAGCTTAGGACAGGGGCCTCTCAATGAGCAGTTCTTC
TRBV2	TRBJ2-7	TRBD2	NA	CASRSGSISYEQYF	TGTGCCAGCAGGAGCGGGAGTATTTCCTACGAGCAGTACTTC
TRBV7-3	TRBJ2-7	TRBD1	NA	CASSSGQGEQYF	TGTGCCAGCAGCTCTGGACAGGGCGAGCAGTACTTC
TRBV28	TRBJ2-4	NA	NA	CASSFWPLAKNIQYF	TGTGCCAGCAGTTTTTGGCCCCTAGCCAAAAACATTCAGTACTTC
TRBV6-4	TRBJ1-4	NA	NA	CASSEGANEKLFF	TGTGCCAGCAGTGAGGGGGCTAATGAAAAACTGTTTTTT
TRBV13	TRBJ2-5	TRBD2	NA	CASSSREGRETQYF	TGTGCCAGCAGCAGCCGGGAGGGGAGAGAGACCCAGTACTTC
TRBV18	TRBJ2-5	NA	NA	CASSKEGMGPQYF	TGTGCCAGCTCCAAAGAGGGGATGGGACCCCAGTACTTC
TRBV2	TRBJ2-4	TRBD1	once	CASSEIWTGQNIQYF	TGTGCCAGCAGTGAAATATGGACAGGGCAAAACATTCAGTACTTC
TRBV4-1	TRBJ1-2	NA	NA	CASSQDLSLSATNYGYTF	TGCGCCAGCAGCCAAGATCTCTCCTTGTCAGCTACTAACTATGGCTACACCTTC
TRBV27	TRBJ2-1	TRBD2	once	CASSWPGLAGVEQFF	TGTGCCAGCAGCTGGCCCGGACTAGCGGGAGTGGAGCAGTTCTTC
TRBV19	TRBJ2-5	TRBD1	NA	CASSLRRRQGQETQYF	TGTGCCAGTAGTCTCCGGAGACGACAGGGCCAAGAGACCCAGTACTTC
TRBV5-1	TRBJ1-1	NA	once	CASSLTALNTEAFF	TGCGCCAGCAGCTTGACAGCCCTGAACACTGAAGCTTTCTTT
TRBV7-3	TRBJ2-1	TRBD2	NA	CASSLTGTSEYNEQFF	TGTGCCAGCAGCTTAACCGGGACTAGCGAATACAATGAGCAGTTCTTC
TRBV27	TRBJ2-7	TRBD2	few	CASSWGGRGAYEQYF	TGTGCCAGCAGTTGGGGCGGGAGGGGCGCTTACGAGCAGTACTTC
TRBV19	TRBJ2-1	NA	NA	CASRTGYNEQFF	TGTGCCAGTAGAACAGGGTACAATGAGCAGTTCTTC
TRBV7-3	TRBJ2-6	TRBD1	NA	CASSFLTGHSGANVLTF	TGTGCCAGCAGCTTTTTGACAGGGCACTCTGGGGCCAACGTCCTGACTTTC
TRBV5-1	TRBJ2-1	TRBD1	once	CASSPHRTGVYGSYNEQFF	TGCGCCAGCAGCCCTCACCGGACAGGGGTATATGGGTCCTACAATGAGCAGTTCTTC
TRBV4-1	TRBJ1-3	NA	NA	CASSQDPAADNENTIYF	TGCGCCAGCAGCCAAGATCCGGCAGCAGATAATGAAAACACCATATATTTT